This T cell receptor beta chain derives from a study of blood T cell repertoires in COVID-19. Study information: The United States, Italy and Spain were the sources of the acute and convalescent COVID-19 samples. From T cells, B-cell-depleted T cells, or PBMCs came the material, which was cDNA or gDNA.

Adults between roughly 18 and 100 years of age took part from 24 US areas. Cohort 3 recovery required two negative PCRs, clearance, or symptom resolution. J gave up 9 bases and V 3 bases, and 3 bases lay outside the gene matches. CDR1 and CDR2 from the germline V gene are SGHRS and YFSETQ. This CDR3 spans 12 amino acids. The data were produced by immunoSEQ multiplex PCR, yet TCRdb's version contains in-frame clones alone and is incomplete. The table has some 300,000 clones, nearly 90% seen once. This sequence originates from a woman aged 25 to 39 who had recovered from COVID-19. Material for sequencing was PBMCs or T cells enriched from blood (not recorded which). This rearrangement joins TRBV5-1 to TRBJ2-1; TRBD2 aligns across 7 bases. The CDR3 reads CASSSTSFEQFF. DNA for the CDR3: TGCGCCAGCAGCTCGACTAGCTTTGAGCAGTTCTTC.